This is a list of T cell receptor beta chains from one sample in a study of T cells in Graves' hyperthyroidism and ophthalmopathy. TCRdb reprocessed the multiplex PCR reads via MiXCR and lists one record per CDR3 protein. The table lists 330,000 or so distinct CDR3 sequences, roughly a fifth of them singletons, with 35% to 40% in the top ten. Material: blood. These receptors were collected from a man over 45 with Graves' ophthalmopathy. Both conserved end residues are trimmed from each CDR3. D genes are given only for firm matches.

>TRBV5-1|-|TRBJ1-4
ASTSDGVNEKLF
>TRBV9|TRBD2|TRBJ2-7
ASSLGGGSPYEQY
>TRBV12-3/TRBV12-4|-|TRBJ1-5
ASSFQVSGQPQH
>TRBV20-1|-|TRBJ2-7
SARVPGNILYEQY
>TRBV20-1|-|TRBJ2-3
SARVVGWRDAVSTDTQY
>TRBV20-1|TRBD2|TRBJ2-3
SADQRESSTDTQY
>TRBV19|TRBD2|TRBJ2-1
ASSIDGASGRAREQF
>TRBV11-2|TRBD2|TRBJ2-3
ASSPPGLAGSTDTQY
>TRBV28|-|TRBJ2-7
ASSSPGGSRREQY
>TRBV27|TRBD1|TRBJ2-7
ASSALGTAYEQY
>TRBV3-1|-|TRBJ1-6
ASRQANSPLH
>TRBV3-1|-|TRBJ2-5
ASSQVTEEETQY
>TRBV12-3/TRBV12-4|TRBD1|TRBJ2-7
ASSGTGVSYEQY
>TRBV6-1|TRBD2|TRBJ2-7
ASRPLAVGSYEQY
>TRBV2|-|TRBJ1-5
ASSEQGDQPQH
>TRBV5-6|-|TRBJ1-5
ASSLGPASNQPQH
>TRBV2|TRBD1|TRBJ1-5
ASSEGQGSNQPQH
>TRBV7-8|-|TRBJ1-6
ASSPNRIWNSPLH
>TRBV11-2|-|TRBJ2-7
ASSLNLGETYEQY
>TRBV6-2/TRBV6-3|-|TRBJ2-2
ASTSTRLGALGGELF
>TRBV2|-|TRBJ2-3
ASVRINTDTQY
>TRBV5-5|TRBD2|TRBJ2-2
ASSLTGTSGSSRELF
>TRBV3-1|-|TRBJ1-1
ASSPPPGTRLNTEAF